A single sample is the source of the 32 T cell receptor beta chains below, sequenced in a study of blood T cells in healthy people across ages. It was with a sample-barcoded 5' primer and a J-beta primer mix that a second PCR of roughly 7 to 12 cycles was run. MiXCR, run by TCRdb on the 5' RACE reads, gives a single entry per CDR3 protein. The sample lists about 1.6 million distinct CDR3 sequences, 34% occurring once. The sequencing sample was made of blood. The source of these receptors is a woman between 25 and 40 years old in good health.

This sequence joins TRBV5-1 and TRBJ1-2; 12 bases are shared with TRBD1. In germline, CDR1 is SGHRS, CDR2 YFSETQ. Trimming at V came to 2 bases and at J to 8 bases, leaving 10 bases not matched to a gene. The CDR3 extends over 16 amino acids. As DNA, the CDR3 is TGCGCCAGCAGCTTATGGACCGGGACAGGGGGCGAGGGCTACACCTTC. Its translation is CASSLWTGTGGEGYTF.

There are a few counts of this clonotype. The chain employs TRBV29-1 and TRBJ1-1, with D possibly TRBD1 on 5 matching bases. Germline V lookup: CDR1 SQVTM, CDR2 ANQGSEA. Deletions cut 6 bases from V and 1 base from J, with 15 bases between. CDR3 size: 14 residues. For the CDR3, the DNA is TGCAGCGTACGCCCACAGGCCCCGAACACTGAAGCTTTCTTT. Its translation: CSVRPQAPNTEAFF.

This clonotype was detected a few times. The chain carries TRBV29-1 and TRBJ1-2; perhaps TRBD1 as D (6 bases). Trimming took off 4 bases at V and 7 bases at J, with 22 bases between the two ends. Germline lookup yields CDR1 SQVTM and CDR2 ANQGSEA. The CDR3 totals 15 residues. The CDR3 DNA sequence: TGCAGCGTTGGGCCCCCGGGACATTCCCGTCTTGGCTACACCTTC. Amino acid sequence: CSVGPPGHSRLGYTF.

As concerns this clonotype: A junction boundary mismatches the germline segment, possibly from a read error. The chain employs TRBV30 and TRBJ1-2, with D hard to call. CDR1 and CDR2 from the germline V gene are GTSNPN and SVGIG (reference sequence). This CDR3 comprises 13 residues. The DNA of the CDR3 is TGTGCCTGGAGTGTAGGCGAGATTGGTGGCTGCACCTTC. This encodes CAWSVGEIGGCTF.

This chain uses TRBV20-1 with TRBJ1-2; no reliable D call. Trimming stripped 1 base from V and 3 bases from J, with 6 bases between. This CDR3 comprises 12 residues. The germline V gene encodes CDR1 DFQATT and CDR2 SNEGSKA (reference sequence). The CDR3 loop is CSARALDYGYTF. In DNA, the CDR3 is TGCAGTGCTAGAGCCCTAGACTATGGCTACACCTTC.

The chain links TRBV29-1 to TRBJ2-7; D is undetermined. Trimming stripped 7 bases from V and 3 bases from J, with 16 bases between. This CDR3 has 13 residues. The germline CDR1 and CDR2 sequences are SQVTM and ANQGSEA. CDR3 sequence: CSARPYHYYEQYF. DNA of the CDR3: TGCAGCGCCCGGCCTTACCACTACTACGAGCAGTACTTC.

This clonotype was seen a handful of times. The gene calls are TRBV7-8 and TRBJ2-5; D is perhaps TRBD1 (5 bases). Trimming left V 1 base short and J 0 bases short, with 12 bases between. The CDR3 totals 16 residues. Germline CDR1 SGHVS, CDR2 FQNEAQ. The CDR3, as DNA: TGTGCCAGCAGCTTAGGGTTGGAAGGGGACCAAGAGACCCAGTACTTC. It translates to CASSLGLEGDQETQYF.

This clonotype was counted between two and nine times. The CDR3 sequence: CASSQTLLAYGYTF. CDR3 nucleotide sequence: TGTGCCAGCAGCCAAACCTTGTTGGCATATGGCTACACCTTC. The gene calls are TRBV14 and TRBJ1-2; D is undetermined. Germline V lookup: CDR1 SGHDN, CDR2 FVKESK. V was trimmed by 2 bases and J by 5 bases, leaving 12 bases between them. This CDR3 comprises 14 residues.

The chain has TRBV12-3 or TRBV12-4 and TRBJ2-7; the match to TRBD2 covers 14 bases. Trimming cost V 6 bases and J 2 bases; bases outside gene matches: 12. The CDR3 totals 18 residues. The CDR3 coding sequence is TGTGCCAGCAGGGACGGATTTCCGGGACTAGCGGGAGCCTACGAGCAGTACTTC. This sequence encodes CASRDGFPGLAGAYEQYF.

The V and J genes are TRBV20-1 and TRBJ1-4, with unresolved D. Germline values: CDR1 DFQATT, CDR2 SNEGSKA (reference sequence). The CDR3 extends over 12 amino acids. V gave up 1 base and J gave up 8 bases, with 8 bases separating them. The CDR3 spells CSARGGEEKLFF. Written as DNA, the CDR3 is TGCAGTGCTAGAGGCGGTGAAGAAAAACTGTTTTTT.

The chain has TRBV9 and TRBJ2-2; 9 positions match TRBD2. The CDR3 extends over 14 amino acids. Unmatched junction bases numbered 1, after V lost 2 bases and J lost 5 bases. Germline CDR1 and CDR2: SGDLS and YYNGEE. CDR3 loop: CASSVLAGTGELFF. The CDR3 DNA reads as TGTGCCAGCAGCGTTCTAGCGGGGACCGGGGAGCTGTTTTTT.

The CDR3 region is CASSQTDRRAYEQYF. DNA for the CDR3: TGTGCCAGCAGCCAAACAGACAGGCGTGCCTACGAGCAGTACTTC. The chain has TRBV3-1 and TRBJ2-7, with a possible D match to TRBD1 (6 bases). Germline V gives CDR1 LGHDT, CDR2 YNNKEL (reference sequence). Trimming left V 2 bases short and J 2 bases short, with 13 bases between. The CDR3 length is 15 residues.

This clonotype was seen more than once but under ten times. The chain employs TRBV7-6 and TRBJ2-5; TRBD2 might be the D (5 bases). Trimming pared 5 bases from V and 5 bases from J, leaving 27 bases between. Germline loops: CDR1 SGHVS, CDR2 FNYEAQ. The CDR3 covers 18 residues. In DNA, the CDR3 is TGTGCCAGCAGCCCAGCGGAGGAGGCGGCCGACGAAGCGGAGACCCAGTACTTC. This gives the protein CASSPAEEAADEAETQYF.

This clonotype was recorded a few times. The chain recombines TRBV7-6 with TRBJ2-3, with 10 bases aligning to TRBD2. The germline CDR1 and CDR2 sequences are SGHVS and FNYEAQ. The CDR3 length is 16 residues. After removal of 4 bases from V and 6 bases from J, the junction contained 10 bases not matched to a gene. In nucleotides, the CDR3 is TGTGCCAGCAGCTCCATCACGGGACTAGCGCCCGATACGCAGTATTTT. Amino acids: CASSSITGLAPDTQYF.

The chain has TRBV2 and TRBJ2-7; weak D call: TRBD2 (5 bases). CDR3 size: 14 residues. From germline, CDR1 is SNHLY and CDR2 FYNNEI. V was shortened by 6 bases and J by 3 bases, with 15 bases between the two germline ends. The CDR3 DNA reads TGTGCCAGCAGCTACACCGGGGAGAACTACGAGCAGTACTTC. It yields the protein CASSYTGENYEQYF. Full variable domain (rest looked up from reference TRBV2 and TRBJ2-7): EPEVTQTPSHQVTQMGQEVILRCVPISNHLYFYWYRQILGQKVEFLVSFYNNEISEKSEIFDDQFSVERPDGSNFTLKIRSTKLEDSAMYFCASSYTGENYEQYFGPGTRLTVT.

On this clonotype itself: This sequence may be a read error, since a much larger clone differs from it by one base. The CDR3 reads CASSYGGRVGETQYF. The DNA of the CDR3 is TGTGCCAGCAGTTACGGGGGACGGGTGGGAGAGACCCAGTACTTC. The chain carries TRBV6-6 and TRBJ2-5; D could derive from TRBD1 or TRBD2 (5 bases each). V was trimmed by 2 bases and J by 4 bases, leaving 14 bases between them. The CDR3 spans 15 residues. The germline CDR1 and CDR2 sequences are MNHNY and SVGAGI (reference sequence).

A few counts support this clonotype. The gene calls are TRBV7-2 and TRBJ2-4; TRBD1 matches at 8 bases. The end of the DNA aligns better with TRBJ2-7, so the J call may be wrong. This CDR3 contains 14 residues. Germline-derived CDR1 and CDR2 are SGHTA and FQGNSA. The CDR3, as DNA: TGTGCCAGCAGCCAATTTACAGGGGGCTACGAGCAGTACTTC. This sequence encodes CASSQFTGGYEQYF.

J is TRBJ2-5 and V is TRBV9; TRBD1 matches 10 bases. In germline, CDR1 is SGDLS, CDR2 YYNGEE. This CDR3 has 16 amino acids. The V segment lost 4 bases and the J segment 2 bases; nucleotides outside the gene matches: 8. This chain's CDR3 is CASSIGTGVWQETQYF. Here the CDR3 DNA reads TGTGCCAGCAGCATCGGGACAGGGGTTTGGCAAGAGACCCAGTACTTC.

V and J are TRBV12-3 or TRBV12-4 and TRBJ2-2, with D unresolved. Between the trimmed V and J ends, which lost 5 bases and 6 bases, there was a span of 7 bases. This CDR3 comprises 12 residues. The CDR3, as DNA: TGTGCCAGCAGTATGGGGTCCGGGGAGCTGTTTTTT. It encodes CASSMGSGELFF.

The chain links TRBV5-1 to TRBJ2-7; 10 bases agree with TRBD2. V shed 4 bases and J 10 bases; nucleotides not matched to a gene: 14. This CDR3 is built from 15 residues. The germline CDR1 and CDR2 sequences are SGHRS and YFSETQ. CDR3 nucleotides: TGCGCCAGCAGCCCTACTAGCGGGAATGTGGAAACCCAGTACTTC. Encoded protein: CASSPTSGNVETQYF.

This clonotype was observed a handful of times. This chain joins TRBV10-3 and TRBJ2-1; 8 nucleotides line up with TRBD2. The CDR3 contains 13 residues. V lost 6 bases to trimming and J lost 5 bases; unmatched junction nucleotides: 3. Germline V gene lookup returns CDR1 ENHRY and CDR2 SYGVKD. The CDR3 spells CAIRTSDNNEQFF. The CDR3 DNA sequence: TGTGCCATCAGGACTAGCGATAACAATGAGCAGTTCTTC.

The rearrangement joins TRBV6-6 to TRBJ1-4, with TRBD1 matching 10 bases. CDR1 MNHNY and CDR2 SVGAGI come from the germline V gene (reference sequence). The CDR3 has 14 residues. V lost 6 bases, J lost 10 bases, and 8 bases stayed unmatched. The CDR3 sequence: CASRTGQGTGKLFF. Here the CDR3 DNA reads TGTGCCAGCAGAACGGGACAGGGGACAGGAAAACTGTTTTTT.

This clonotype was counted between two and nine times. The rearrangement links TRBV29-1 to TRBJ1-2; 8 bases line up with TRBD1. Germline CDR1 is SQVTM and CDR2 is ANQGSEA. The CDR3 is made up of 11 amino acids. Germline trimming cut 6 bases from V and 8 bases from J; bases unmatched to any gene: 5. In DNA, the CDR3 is TGCAGCGTCGCGACAGGGGCCGGCTACACCTTC. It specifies CSVATGAGYTF.

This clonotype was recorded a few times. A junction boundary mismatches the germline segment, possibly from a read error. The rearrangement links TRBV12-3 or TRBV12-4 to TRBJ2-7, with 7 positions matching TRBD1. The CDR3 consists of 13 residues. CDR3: CASNLETGYEQYF. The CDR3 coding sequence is TGTGCCAGCAATTTAGAGACAGGGTACGAGCAGTACTTC.

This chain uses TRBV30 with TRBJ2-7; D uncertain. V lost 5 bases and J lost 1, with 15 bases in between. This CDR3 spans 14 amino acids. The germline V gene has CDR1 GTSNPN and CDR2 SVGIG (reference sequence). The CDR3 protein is CAWVQPQDSYEQYF. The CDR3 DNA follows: TGTGCCTGGGTCCAACCACAAGATTCCTACGAGCAGTACTTC.

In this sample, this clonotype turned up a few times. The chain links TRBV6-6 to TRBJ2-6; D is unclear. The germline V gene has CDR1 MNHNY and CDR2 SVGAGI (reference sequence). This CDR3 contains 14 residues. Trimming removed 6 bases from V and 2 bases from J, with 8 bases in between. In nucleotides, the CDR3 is TGTGCCAGCAGGAAGAGTGCTGGGGCCAACGTCCTGACTTTC. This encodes CASRKSAGANVLTF.

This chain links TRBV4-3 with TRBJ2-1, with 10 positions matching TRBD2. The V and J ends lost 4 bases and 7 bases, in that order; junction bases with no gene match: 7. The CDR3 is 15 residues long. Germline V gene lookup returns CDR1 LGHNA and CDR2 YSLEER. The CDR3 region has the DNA TGCGCCAGCAGCCGAACAGGACTAGCGGATAATGAGCAGTTCTTC. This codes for CASSRTGLADNEQFF.

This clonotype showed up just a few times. CDR3: CASSLILGPNEQFF. In DNA form, the CDR3 reads TGTGCCAGCAGCTTAATCCTAGGTCCCAATGAGCAGTTCTTC. The J gene is TRBJ2-1, the V gene TRBV7-6; no definite D call. This CDR3 spans 14 amino acids. Germline V gives CDR1 SGHVS, CDR2 FNYEAQ. The germline V and J ends were trimmed by 2 bases and 6 bases, with 11 bases remaining between them. Supplemented by reference TRBV7-6 and TRBJ2-1, the full variable domain reads GAGVSQSPRYKVTKRGQDVALRCDPISGHVSLYWYRQALGQGPEFLTYFNYEAQQDKSGLPNDRFSAERPEGSISTLTIQRTEQRDSAMYRCASSLILGPNEQFFGPGTRLTVL.

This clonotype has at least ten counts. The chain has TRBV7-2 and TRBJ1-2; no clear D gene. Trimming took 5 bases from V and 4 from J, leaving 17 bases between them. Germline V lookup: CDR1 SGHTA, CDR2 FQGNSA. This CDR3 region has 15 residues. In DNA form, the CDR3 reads TGTGCCAGCAGCCCCGGGCGTTCGCGATTCTATGGCTACACCTTC. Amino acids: CASSPGRSRFYGYTF.

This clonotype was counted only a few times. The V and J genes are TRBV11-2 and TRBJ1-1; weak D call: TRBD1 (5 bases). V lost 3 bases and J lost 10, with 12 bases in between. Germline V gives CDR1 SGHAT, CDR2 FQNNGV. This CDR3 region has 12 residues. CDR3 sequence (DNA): TGTGCCAGCAGCTTTAGGGACCGAGGAGCTTTCTTT. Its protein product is CASSFRDRGAFF.

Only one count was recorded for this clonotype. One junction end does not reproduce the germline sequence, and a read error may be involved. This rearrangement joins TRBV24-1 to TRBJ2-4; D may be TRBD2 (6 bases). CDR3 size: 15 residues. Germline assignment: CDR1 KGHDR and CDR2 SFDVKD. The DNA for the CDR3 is TGTGCCACCGGTGATTCCGGGAGAGCCAAAAACATTCAGTACTTC. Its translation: CATGDSGRAKNIQYF.

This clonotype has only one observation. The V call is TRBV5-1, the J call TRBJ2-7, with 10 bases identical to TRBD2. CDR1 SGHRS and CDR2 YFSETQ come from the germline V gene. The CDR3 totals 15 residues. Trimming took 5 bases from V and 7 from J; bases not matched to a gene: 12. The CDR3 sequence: CASSLAGDSYNEQYF. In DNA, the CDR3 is TGCGCCAGCAGTCTAGCGGGGGACTCCTACAATGAGCAGTACTTC.